These 31 T cell receptor beta chains originate from one sample sequenced in a study of cytomegalovirus exposure and HLA in healthy donors. PCR amplification relied on 60 Vbeta primers (plus 13 Jbeta primers). Generated by immunoSEQ multiplex PCR, the TCRdb table keeps only in-frame clones and is missing some. The top ten hold 4.8% of the sample, which has over 150,000 clones, 84% seen once. Sequenced sample: PBMCs. These TCRs come from a man aged 18 to 29 in good health and CMV-seronegative.

The chain is built from TRBV4-1 and TRBJ2-1, with TRBD1 matching over 9 bases. Germline V gene lookup returns CDR1 MGHRA and CDR2 YSYEKL. V gave up 0 bases and J gave up 10 bases; unmatched junction bases: 16. There are 18 residues in the CDR3. The CDR3 DNA is TGCGCCAGCAGCCAAGATGAATTCCGGGACAGGGTGTTTCGGGAGCAGTTCTTC. Translated: CASSQDEFRDRVFREQFF.

V gene TRBV4-1 combines with J gene TRBJ1-3; D not certain. Trimming shortened V by 3 bases and J by 7 bases, and 10 bases separated the two germline ends. Germline-derived CDR1 and CDR2 are MGHRA and YSYEKL. The CDR3 sequence is 13 residues long. The CDR3 sequence: CASSQGTGNTIYF. CDR3 DNA sequence: TGCGCCAGCAGCCAGGGTACGGGTAACACCATATATTTT.

The chain uses TRBV4-2 and TRBJ1-2; weak D call: TRBD1 (5 bases). V was clipped by 0 bases and J by 7 bases, with 9 bases between them. The CDR3 is made up of 13 amino acids. Germline V lookup: CDR1 LGHNA, CDR2 YNFKEQ. CDR3 sequence (DNA): TGTGCCAGCAGCCAAGAAGGGGCCGGTGGCTACACCTTC. Residues: CASSQEGAGGYTF.

This clone has a single count. The chain recombines TRBV6-1 with TRBJ2-7; 9 bases fit TRBD2. Germline CDR1 MNHNS, CDR2 SASEGT. This CDR3 contains 15 residues. The J segment lost 7 bases and the V segment lost 6 bases, leaving 13 bases of the junction unmatched. The CDR3 reads CASRTGTSPTWEQYF. The CDR3 DNA is TGTGCCAGCAGAACCGGGACTAGCCCAACTTGGGAGCAGTACTTC.

The rearrangement joins TRBV4-2 to TRBJ2-1, with 8 bases identical to TRBD2. V gave up 6 bases and J gave up 7 bases; unmatched junction bases: 2. Germline V gene sequence: CDR1 LGHNA, CDR2 YNFKEQ. The CDR3 runs to 12 residues. CDR3 nucleotide sequence: TGTGCCAGCAGACGGGGGGGGAATGAGCAGTTCTTC. Translating gives CASRRGGNEQFF.

V is TRBV7-2 and J is TRBJ2-2; D possibly corresponds to TRBD2 (5 bases). Germline assignment: CDR1 SGHTA and CDR2 FQGNSA. Trimming shortened V by 6 bases and J by 0 bases, and 11 bases separated the two germline ends. This CDR3 spans 15 amino acids. The CDR3 is CASSEGTSNTGELFF. Written as DNA, the CDR3 is TGTGCCAGCAGTGAGGGTACCTCGAACACCGGGGAGCTGTTTTTT.

Here the CDR3 reads CASSLTGVSYEQYF. The CDR3 coding sequence is TGTGCCAGCAGCTTAACAGGGGTAAGCTACGAGCAGTACTTC. The chain carries TRBV7-6 and TRBJ2-7; TRBD1 aligns across 7 bases. V shed 2 bases and J 3 bases; nucleotides not matched to a gene: 4. Germline CDR1 SGHVS, CDR2 FNYEAQ. The CDR3 is made up of 14 amino acids. The whole variable domain, filled in from reference TRBV7-6 and TRBJ2-7, reads GAGVSQSPRYKVTKRGQDVALRCDPISGHVSLYWYRQALGQGPEFLTYFNYEAQQDKSGLPNDRFSAERPEGSISTLTIQRTEQRDSAMYRCASSLTGVSYEQYFGPGTRLTVT.

The chain links TRBV6-1 to TRBJ1-5; no clear D gene. The CDR3 loop spans 15 amino acids. The germline CDR1 and CDR2 sequences are MNHNS and SASEGT. The V and J ends lost 2 bases and 0 bases respectively, with 8 bases between them. In DNA, the CDR3 is TGTGCCAGCAGTGAAAGACATTATAGCAATCAGCCCCAGCATTTT. Translated: CASSERHYSNQPQHF.

The chain has TRBV5-1 and TRBJ2-3, with TRBD1 identical over 9 bases. Trimming at V came to 4 bases and at J to 8 bases, leaving 14 bases not matched to a gene. CDR3 length: 16 residues. The germline V gene has CDR1 SGHRS and CDR2 YFSETQ. CDR3 residues: CASSIPDRGWLRTQYF. Written as DNA, the CDR3 is TGCGCCAGCAGCATCCCGGACAGGGGATGGCTCCGTACGCAGTATTTT.

The gene calls are TRBV2 and TRBJ2-5; 15 bases line up with TRBD2. Germline CDR1 SNHLY, CDR2 FYNNEI. V shed 6 bases, J shed 5 bases, and the junction held 7 bases outside the gene matches. The CDR3 spans 16 residues. In nucleotides, the CDR3 is TGTGCCAGCAGACCGGGACTAGCGGGAGGTCTCGAGACCCAGTACTTC. Its translation: CASRPGLAGGLETQYF.

A single count supports this clone. V and J are TRBV6-1 and TRBJ1-6, with TRBD1 as a possible D gene (5 bases). V lost 2 bases to trimming and J lost 11 bases, with 13 bases between them. Germline V gene data show CDR1 as MNHNS and CDR2 as SASEGT. This CDR3 has 14 amino acids. The CDR3 reads CASSERLTAPPLHF. Here the CDR3 DNA reads TGTGCCAGCAGTGAAAGGTTGACAGCCCCACCCCTCCACTTT.

The rearrangement joins TRBV7-9 to TRBJ2-1; 11 nucleotides agree with TRBD2. CDR1 SEHNR and CDR2 FQNEAQ come from the germline V gene (reference sequence). With 3 bases clipped from V and 8 bases from J, the junction kept 12 bases outside the gene matches. The CDR3 consists of 17 residues. CDR3 loop: CASSFDPPGLAVDEQFF. The CDR3 nucleotides are TGTGCCAGCAGCTTTGACCCCCCGGGACTAGCGGTCGATGAGCAGTTCTTC.

The V call is TRBV29-1, the J call TRBJ2-7, with a possible D match to TRBD2 (5 bases). The germline V gene has CDR1 SQVTM and CDR2 ANQGSEA. Trimming removed 6 bases at V and 3 bases at J, with 9 bases between. CDR3 length equals 11 residues. CDR3: CSVRADYEQYF. In DNA form, the CDR3 reads TGCAGCGTGCGGGCAGACTACGAGCAGTACTTC.

The J gene is TRBJ2-5, the V gene TRBV6-5, with 9 nucleotides matching TRBD1. The J call is doubtful: the DNA matches TRBJ2-7 better. The CDR3 has 15 amino acids. Germline CDR1 reads MNHEY; CDR2 reads SVGAGI. CDR3 in DNA: TGTGCCAGCAGTTACGGACAGGGGTACTCCTACGAGCAGTACTTC. It is translated as CASSYGQGYSYEQYF.

The chain recombines TRBV19 with TRBJ1-5; tentatively, D is TRBD1 (5 bases). Per the germline V gene, CDR1 is LNHDA and CDR2 is SQIVND (reference sequence). V was trimmed by 6 bases and J by 1 base, leaving 10 bases between them. CDR3 length: 14 residues. The CDR3 bases are TGTGCCAGTAGCATGACAGCAAGCAATCAGCCCCAGCATTTT. This encodes CASSMTASNQPQHF.

The V and J genes are TRBV7-3 and TRBJ2-1, with 12 bases lining up with TRBD2. This CDR3 is built from 15 residues. Germline V gene data show CDR1 as SGHTA and CDR2 as FQGTGA. V dropped 2 bases and J dropped 7; count of bases not matched to a gene: 3. The CDR3 loop is CASSLLAGGRNEQFF. The CDR3 DNA sequence: TGTGCCAGCAGCTTACTAGCGGGGGGGCGAAATGAGCAGTTCTTC.

The chain uses TRBV7-2 and TRBJ1-1; 12 positions match TRBD1. V lost 5 bases and J lost 5; bases outside the gene matches: 6. Germline values: CDR1 SGHTA, CDR2 FQGNSA. This CDR3 comprises 15 residues. DNA of the CDR3: TGTGCCAGCAGCCGGGACAGGGGGCGAGGGACTGAAGCTTTCTTT. Encoded protein: CASSRDRGRGTEAFF.

This clone came up once. V is TRBV19 and J is TRBJ2-2, with 9 bases matching TRBD1. Trimming removed 8 bases from V and 4 bases from J; junction bases left unmatched: 5. Germline V gene sequence: CDR1 LNHDA, CDR2 SQIVND (reference sequence). The CDR3 has 14 residues. The DNA for the CDR3 is TGTGCCAGTCGCTGGGACAGGGCCACCGGGGAGCTGTTTTTT. Protein product: CASRWDRATGELFF.

The chain couples TRBV2 to TRBJ1-4, with 8 nucleotides matching TRBD1. Looked up from germline, CDR1 is SNHLY and CDR2 is FYNNEI. This CDR3 contains 15 residues. J gave up 8 bases and V 6 bases, and 11 bases lay outside the gene matches. The CDR3 DNA reads as TGTGCCAGCAGAGGATCAGGGGGCATGGGGGAAAAACTGTTTTTT. It is translated as CASRGSGGMGEKLFF. Based on the CDR3 plus reference TRBV2 and TRBJ1-4, the full variable domain is EPEVTQTPSHQVTQMGQEVILRCVPISNHLYFYWYRQILGQKVEFLVSFYNNEISEKSEIFDDQFSVERPDGSNFTLKIRSTKLEDSAMYFCASRGSGGMGEKLFFGSGTQLSVL.

The chain has TRBV28 and TRBJ2-7, with 8 bases aligning to TRBD1. This CDR3 is built from 13 residues. V lost 7 bases to trimming and J lost 4 bases; unmatched junction nucleotides: 6. The V gene's germline CDR1 is MDHEN and CDR2 SYDVKM. DNA for the CDR3: TGTGCCAGCAAGGGCAGGGGGCGGTACGAGCAGTACTTC. This encodes CASKGRGRYEQYF.

The V gene is TRBV28, the J gene TRBJ2-2; D not resolved. V was pared by 6 bases and J by 4 bases, with 9 bases between. Per germline, CDR1 MDHEN and CDR2 SYDVKM. The CDR3 extends over 13 amino acids. The CDR3 DNA follows: TGTGCCAGCAGAAGAGGAACCACCGGGGAGCTGTTTTTT. Its protein is CASRRGTTGELFF.

This CDR3 is CASSLGQSGYGYTF. CDR3 in DNA: TGTGCCAGCAGTTTAGGACAGTCAGGTTATGGCTACACCTTC. V gene TRBV28 combines with J gene TRBJ1-2; D is perhaps TRBD1 (6 bases). CDR3 length: 14 amino acids. V was clipped by 2 bases and J by 5 bases, with 12 bases between them. Germline V gene lookup returns CDR1 MDHEN and CDR2 SYDVKM.

The V and J genes are TRBV5-1 and TRBJ2-1; weak D call: TRBD1 (5 bases). V shed 3 bases and J shed 7 bases, with 17 bases lying between them. The CDR3 has 15 residues. The germline V gene encodes CDR1 SGHRS and CDR2 YFSETQ. For the CDR3, the DNA is TGCGCCAGCAGCTGGCAAGGGGCCATTGGGAATGAGCAGTTCTTC. Its protein product is CASSWQGAIGNEQFF.

The chain carries TRBV28 and TRBJ1-3; TRBD1 matches 7 bases. Germline assignment: CDR1 MDHEN and CDR2 SYDVKM. J was trimmed by 0 bases and V by 8 bases; bases with no gene match: 4. The CDR3 is 14 amino acids. The CDR3 nucleotides are TGTGCCAGCGGGGGGACAGTCTCTGGAAACACCATATATTTT. Translated, it gives CASGGTVSGNTIYF.

The chain joins TRBV7-2 to TRBJ1-5; D call uncertain. Germline V gives CDR1 SGHTA, CDR2 FQGNSA. The CDR3 is 15 residues long. With 1 base removed from V and 3 bases from J, the gap between germline ends came to 10 bases. CDR3 bases: TGTGCCAGCAGCTTAGGCGGGCGATCCAATCAGCCCCAGCATTTT. Its protein is CASSLGGRSNQPQHF.

This clone was seen a single time. This chain connects TRBV5-1 to TRBJ2-5; TRBD1 aligns across 7 bases. Germline CDR1 reads SGHRS; CDR2 reads YFSETQ. The CDR3 totals 14 residues. V trimming: 6 bases; J trimming: 3 bases; junction bases outside the gene matches: 8. CDR3 sequence (DNA): TGCGCCAGCACCACCGGGACAGCTAAAGAGACCCAGTACTTC. Encoded protein: CASTTGTAKETQYF. The complete variable domain, with remaining parts taken from reference TRBV5-1 and TRBJ2-5, reads KAGVTQTPRYLIKTRGQQVTLSCSPISGHRSVSWYQQTPGQGLQFLFEYFSETQRNKGNFPGRFSGRQFSNSRSEMNVSTLELGDSALYLCASTTGTAKETQYFGPGTRLLVL.

The chain recombines TRBV11-2 with TRBJ1-6; unclear D gene. Germline CDR1 reads SGHAT; CDR2 reads FQNNGV. The CDR3 covers 16 residues. The germline V and J ends were trimmed by 5 bases and 10 bases, with 21 bases remaining between them. CDR3 loop: CASSRESTAVLSPLHF. The CDR3, as DNA: TGTGCCAGCAGCCGCGAGAGCACAGCGGTGCTATCACCCCTCCACTTT.

The CDR3 bases are TGTGCCAGCAGCTTATTCGGGGGGCCGGATGAAAAACTGTTTTTT. Protein: CASSLFGGPDEKLFF. The genes are TRBV7-3 and TRBJ1-4; D is possibly TRBD1 (6 bases). V was clipped by 2 bases and J by 6 bases, with 13 bases between them. The CDR3 loop spans 15 amino acids. Per the germline V gene, CDR1 is SGHTA and CDR2 is FQGTGA.

The rearrangement uses TRBV9 and TRBJ2-5; possibly TRBD2 for D (5 bases). The CDR3 runs to 15 residues. Germline V gene sequence: CDR1 SGDLS, CDR2 YYNGEE. Trimming shortened V by 2 bases and J by 3 bases, and 14 bases separated the two germline ends. CDR3 coding DNA: TGTGCCAGCAGCGTTTTGGGGAGAGTAAAAGAGACCCAGTACTTC. Residues: CASSVLGRVKETQYF.

V gene TRBV5-6 combines with J gene TRBJ1-1; a weak D match, TRBD1 (6 bases). This CDR3 region has 14 residues. The germline V and J ends were trimmed by 4 bases and 5 bases, with 15 bases remaining between them. Germline V lookup: CDR1 SGHDT, CDR2 YYEEEE. The CDR3 nucleotides read TGTGCCAGCAGCCGGGGGGGGCGGGAAACTGAAGCTTTCTTT. It yields the protein CASSRGGRETEAFF.

This chain joins TRBV5-1 and TRBJ1-1; 10 bases map to TRBD1. CDR1 and CDR2 from the germline V gene are SGHRS and YFSETQ. This CDR3 contains 18 residues. V lost 0 bases, J lost 0 bases, and 8 bases stayed unmatched. CDR3 region: CASSLGPGQGFMNTEAFF. In DNA form, the CDR3 reads TGCGCCAGCAGCTTGGGGCCGGGACAGGGGTTTATGAACACTGAAGCTTTCTTT.